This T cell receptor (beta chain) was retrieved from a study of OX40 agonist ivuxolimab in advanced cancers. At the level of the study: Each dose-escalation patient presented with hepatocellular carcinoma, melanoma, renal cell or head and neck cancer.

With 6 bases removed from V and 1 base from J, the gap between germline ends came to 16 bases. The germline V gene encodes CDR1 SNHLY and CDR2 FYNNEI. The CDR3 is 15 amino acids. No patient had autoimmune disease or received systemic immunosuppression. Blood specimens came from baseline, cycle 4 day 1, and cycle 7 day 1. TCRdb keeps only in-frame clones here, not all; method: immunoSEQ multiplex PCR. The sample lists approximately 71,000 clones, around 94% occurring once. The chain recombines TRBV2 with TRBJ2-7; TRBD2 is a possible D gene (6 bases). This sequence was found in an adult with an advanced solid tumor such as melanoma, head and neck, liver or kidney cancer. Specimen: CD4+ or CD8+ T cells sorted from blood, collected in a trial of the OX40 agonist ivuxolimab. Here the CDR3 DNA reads TGTGCCAGCAGATCTACCGGGACTTTATCCTACGAGCAGTACTTC. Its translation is CASRSTGTLSYEQYF.